The T cell receptor (beta chain) under discussion was sequenced for a study of spatial heterogeneity in lung cancer. Study as a whole: Alpha-chain sequences were consistently detected less often than beta-chain sequences.

In this sample, this clonotype turned up many times. TCRdb re-called the 5' RACE reads with MiXCR, one entry per CDR3 protein. The sample shows tens of thousands of distinct CDR3 sequences, approximately 14% of them seen only once. The length of the CDR3 is 17 residues. Germline-derived CDR1 and CDR2 are MGHRA and YSYEKL. V was clipped by 2 bases and J by 7 bases; unmatched bases: 10. Time point meaning: sample taken at primary tumor resection. Unsorted tumor, nontumor lung tissue or cryopreserved PBMC supplied the whole RNA. The V call is TRBV4-1, the J call TRBJ1-6, with 8 bases aligning to TRBD1. The TCR was taken from a male donor with early-stage non-small cell lung cancer. This sample comprised PBMCs, obtained at surgery. CDR3 sequence (DNA): TGCGCCAGCAGCCAAAGGGTCGCGGACAGGGTGAATTCACCCCTCCACTTT. Translating it yields CASSQRVADRVNSPLHF.